The present TCR beta chain was sequenced within a study of spatial heterogeneity in lung cancer (dated by TCRdb to the late 2010s). For the study in its entirety: Beta-chain transcripts were consistently detected in greater numbers than alpha-chain transcripts, which likely reflects a higher abundance of beta-chain transcripts. At surgery, both alpha and beta chains were TCR-sequenced in approximately 210 tumor regions, 63 to 65 matched nontumor lung samples and some 56 PBMC samples. TCR alpha and beta repertoires were quantitatively compared across multiple tumor regions, matched nontumor lung and blood in non-small cell lung cancer. In the raw uncorrected reads, each unique combination of TCR and UMI appeared more than ten times on average. TCR repertoire features were related to nonsynonymous mutation counts determined by whole-exome sequencing of tumor tissue. On the study overall, not on this receptor specifically: Confirming at a functional level the hypothesis that regional TCRs recognize regional mutations was considered to require additional single-cell paired TCR alpha and beta sequencing.

In this sample, this clonotype turned up many times. The clone's antigen remains unknown. Base qualities are not recorded, but no much larger clone differs from it by a single base. The cysteine opens and the phenylalanine closes a CDR3 of 16 amino acids. Of the read, only the CDR3 DNA is kept; its 48 bases are in frame from base 1. According to the germline V gene, CDR1 reads SGHTA and CDR2 reads FQGTGA. Germline trimming amounts to 2 bases on V and 5 bases on J, with 10 as the count of junction bases outside the gene matches. Library preparation employed 5' RACE. Sequencing relied on a NextSeq 500. The TCR library protocol attached a unique molecular identifier to each TCR cDNA molecule to allow correction of PCR and sequencing errors. In the source study's methods: TCR identification, UMI-based error correction and CDR3 extraction were performed with Decombinator tools. Expanded TCRs were defined as those above a frequency of 2 per 1,000, corresponding to the top 1% of the tumor frequency distribution. Rényi diversity was computed with the R vegan package after subsampling each repertoire 100 times to 5,000 TCRs. To build CDR3 similarity networks, amino acid triplet string-kernel similarity was used, and CDR3s were connected when their pairwise similarity was above 0.82. The public reads were reanalyzed by TCRdb: fastp trimming at Q25, MiXCR alignment, in-frame beta chains only. Every entry covers one CDR3 protein and lists the most common genes and DNA from its rows. These V and J calls rely on TCRdb rather than the paper's analysis. The sample table holds more than 4,000 distinct CDR3 sequences, of which roughly 2.9% were seen once. 24% of the sample rests with the top ten.

In light of the paper, this sample's time point label describes: sample taken at primary tumor resection. Samples were obtained from approximately 72 patients with early-stage, untreated non-small cell lung cancer from the lung TRACERx cohort. Without any cell sorting, TCR sequencing was performed on whole RNA extracted either from tumor and nontumor lung tissue or from cryopreserved PBMC samples. A patient was chosen for TCR sequencing only when enough RNA was available from at least two tumor regions. Before being selected, tumor and adjacent nontumor lung specimens were reviewed by a lung pathologist.

This sequence originates from a male donor with early-stage non-small cell lung cancer. The chain is assembled from TRBV7-3 and TRBJ2-3; TRBD2 fits 7 bases in the junction. The sample in question was normal lung tissue next to the tumor, obtained at surgery. The DNA sequence follows: TGTGCCAGCAGCTTAGGATTGCGGGAGTCGATAGATACGCAGTATTTT. It is translated as CASSLGLRESIDTQYF.